The 18 T cell receptor beta chains below all came from one sample that was sequenced in a study of shared clonotypes between healthy human individuals. Clones were read by immunoSEQ multiplex PCR, and TCRdb kept only the in-frame ones, dropping some. Counted here are around 1.9 million clones, about 93% occurring once; the ten biggest clones make up roughly 1.8%. CD8 cells regarded as naive lacked CD45RO, were positively chosen for CCR7, and omitted terminally differentiated effector memory CD45RA+ cells. Sequenced material: naive CD8+ T cells from PBMCs. The source is a man aged 18-30 years in good health. Some clones in this sample may be carry-over from other donors' samples.

Here the CDR3 reads CASSERGLRDEKLFF. Here the CDR3 DNA reads TGTGCCAGCAGTGAACGGGGTCTGCGTGATGAAAAACTGTTTTTT. V is TRBV6-1 and J is TRBJ1-4; D is uncertain. The ends were cut back, 2 bases at V and 6 bases at J, with 13 bases in the middle. The CDR3 contains 15 residues. Germline V gene lookup returns CDR1 MNHNS and CDR2 SASEGT.

This chain connects TRBV4-2 to TRBJ1-1; no reliable D call. With 5 bases removed from V and 1 base from J, the gap between germline ends came to 11 bases. The germline CDR1 and CDR2 sequences are LGHNA and YNFKEQ. CDR3 size: 14 residues. The CDR3 coding sequence is TGTGCCAGCAGCGTCCAGGAGGGGAACACTGAAGCTTTCTTT. Its protein is CASSVQEGNTEAFF.

The rearrangement joins TRBV6-6 to TRBJ2-7; the D is unclear. Per the germline V gene, CDR1 is MNHNY and CDR2 is SVGAGI (reference sequence). Trimming pared 6 bases from V and 3 bases from J, leaving 9 bases between. CDR3 length: 12 residues. The CDR3 loop reads CASSPDNYEQYF. DNA of the CDR3: TGTGCCAGCAGCCCGGATAACTACGAGCAGTACTTC.

In its sample, this clone was seen once. The rearrangement uses TRBV5-4 and TRBJ1-2; tentatively, D is TRBD1 (6 bases). Trimming removed 4 bases from V and 5 bases from J, with 15 bases in between. CDR1 is SGHNT and CDR2 is YYREEE in the germline V gene (reference sequence). This CDR3 region has 14 residues. This chain's CDR3 is CASSQEQGQYGYTF. The CDR3 DNA is TGTGCCAGCAGCCAAGAACAGGGTCAGTATGGCTACACCTTC.

This clone occurred a few times. The chain carries TRBV4-2 and TRBJ2-2; 8 bases agree with TRBD2. The ends lost 8 bases at V and 8 bases at J; junction bases unmatched: 7. CDR3 length: 13 amino acids. CDR1 and CDR2 (germline): LGHNA, YNFKEQ. The CDR3 sequence: CASAIAGSGELFF. In DNA, the CDR3 is TGTGCCAGCGCGATAGCGGGATCAGGGGAGCTGTTTTTT.

The V gene is TRBV27, the J gene TRBJ2-1; 14 bases are shared with TRBD2. Trimming took 6 bases from V and 8 from J; bases not matched to a gene: 9. The length of the CDR3 is 16 residues. Looked up from germline, CDR1 is MNHEY and CDR2 is SMNVEV (reference sequence). The CDR3 DNA reads TGTGCCAGCAGCTCTAGACTAGCGGGAGGGGCGGATGAGCAGTTCTTC. Translating gives CASSSRLAGGADEQFF.

The J gene is TRBJ1-2, the V gene TRBV19, with 10 bases lining up with TRBD1. CDR3 length equals 15 residues. J was trimmed by 4 bases and V by 4 bases; bases with no gene match: 6. The germline CDR1 and CDR2 sequences are LNHDA and SQIVND (reference sequence). The CDR3 spells CASSNRDRGLYGYTF. In DNA, the CDR3 is TGTGCCAGTAGTAACCGGGACAGGGGTCTCTATGGCTACACCTTC.

This chain connects TRBV2 to TRBJ2-1; 9 nucleotides agree with TRBD2. The CDR3 contains 14 residues. V trimming: 7 bases; J trimming: 0 bases; junction bases outside the gene matches: 1. The germline gives CDR1 SNHLY, CDR2 FYNNEI. The CDR3 DNA reads TGTGCCAGCATTAGCGGGAGCTCCTACAATGAGCAGTTCTTC. Encoded protein: CASISGSSYNEQFF.

The rearrangement links TRBV9 to TRBJ2-7; TRBD2 matches at 8 bases. Germline assignment: CDR1 SGDLS and CDR2 YYNGEE. Trimming at V came to 4 bases and at J to 2 bases, leaving 8 bases not matched to a gene. This CDR3 comprises 15 residues. This CDR3 reads CASSFRAGAPYEQYF. CDR3 bases: TGTGCCAGCAGCTTTCGAGCGGGAGCGCCCTACGAGCAGTACTTC. Based on the CDR3 plus reference TRBV9 and TRBJ2-7, the full variable domain is DSGVTQTPKHLITATGQRVTLRCSPRSGDLSVYWYQQSLDQGLQFLIQYYNGEERAKGNILERFSAQQFPDLHSELNLSSLELGDSALYFCASSFRAGAPYEQYFGPGTRLTVT.

This chain uses TRBV28 with TRBJ1-2, with D unresolved. The V gene's germline CDR1 is MDHEN and CDR2 SYDVKM. The CDR3 has 18 residues. V was shortened by 6 bases and J by 5 bases, with 28 bases between the two germline ends. This CDR3 reads CASSPQSFTTGRLYGYTF. The CDR3 coding sequence is TGTGCCAGCAGCCCCCAATCTTTTACCACGGGCAGATTATATGGCTACACCTTC.

The chain joins TRBV19 to TRBJ2-6; D may match TRBD1 or TRBD2 (5 bases each). The germline V gene encodes CDR1 LNHDA and CDR2 SQIVND (reference sequence). Trimming left V 5 bases short and J 7 bases short, with 21 bases between. The CDR3 consists of 17 residues. CDR3 in DNA: TGTGCCAGTAGTCCAACCCCACGGGACCACACTGCCAACGTCCTGACTTTC. This translates into CASSPTPRDHTANVLTF.

The rearrangement joins TRBV27 to TRBJ2-7; D is unresolved. Trimming left V 6 bases short and J 0 bases short, with 21 bases between. Per the germline V gene, CDR1 is MNHEY and CDR2 is SMNVEV (reference sequence). The CDR3 contains 17 residues. The CDR3 sequence is CASSPSISGDSSYEQYF. The CDR3 nucleotides are TGTGCCAGCAGCCCCTCAATTAGTGGAGATAGCTCCTACGAGCAGTACTTC.

The rearrangement joins TRBV2 to TRBJ2-7; 8 bases map to TRBD2. CDR1 is SNHLY and CDR2 is FYNNEI in the germline V gene. This CDR3 comprises 17 residues. Losses at the gene ends were 3 bases for V and 2 bases for J; bases not matched to a gene: 12. The CDR3 spells CASSENTGTSGAYEQYF. CDR3 bases: TGTGCCAGCAGTGAGAACACGGGGACTAGTGGAGCCTACGAGCAGTACTTC.

This chain uses TRBV28 with TRBJ2-3; unclear D gene. CDR3 length: 14 amino acids. The V end lost 3 bases, the J end lost 5 bases, and 12 bases lay between the germline ends. Germline-derived CDR1 and CDR2 are MDHEN and SYDVKM. The CDR3 sequence: CASSFSRSGDTQYF. CDR3 sequence (DNA): TGTGCCAGCAGTTTTTCCAGGTCCGGAGATACGCAGTATTTT. The full variable domain, rest sourced from reference TRBV28 and TRBJ2-3, is DVKVTQSSRYLVKRTGEKVFLECVQDMDHENMFWYRQDPGLGLRLIYFSYDVKMKEKGDIPEGYSVSREKKERFSLILESASTNQTSMYLCASSFSRSGDTQYFGPGTRLTVL.

CDR3 residues: CASSFPPLRGGMYAFF. CDR3 coding DNA: TGTGCCAGCAGTTTCCCTCCCCTCAGGGGGGGGATGTATGCTTTCTTT. This chain joins TRBV28 and TRBJ1-1; 7 bases fit TRBD1. Germline V gene data show CDR1 as MDHEN and CDR2 as SYDVKM. The J segment lost 11 bases and the V segment lost 3 bases, leaving 18 bases of the junction unmatched. The CDR3 extends over 16 amino acids.

The chain has TRBV13 and TRBJ2-7; D might be TRBD2 (6 bases). Germline V CDR1 and CDR2: PRHDT, FYEKMQ (reference sequence). The V end lost 4 bases, the J end lost 6 bases, and 28 bases lay between the germline ends. The CDR3 contains 18 residues. The CDR3 DNA follows: TGTGCCAGCAGCTCTAGGCTAGGCCTAGCGCCCATGTATTTCGAGCAGTACTTC. This gives the protein CASSSRLGLAPMYFEQYF.

The chain has TRBV5-6 and TRBJ1-5; no clear D gene. This CDR3 has 15 residues. Trimming stripped 0 bases from V and 5 bases from J, with 12 bases between. In germline, CDR1 is SGHDT, CDR2 YYEEEE. The CDR3 reads CASSLALTGDQPQHF. The DNA of the CDR3 is TGTGCCAGCAGCTTGGCCCTTACCGGGGATCAGCCCCAGCATTTT.

This clone was found a few times. The chain has TRBV15 and TRBJ2-7, with 13 bases aligning to TRBD2. The CDR3 length is 14 residues. V shed 5 bases, J shed 6 bases, and the junction held 4 bases outside the gene matches. Germline loops: CDR1 LNHNV, CDR2 YYDKDF (reference sequence). The CDR3 nucleotides read TGTGCCACCAGCCTTACTAGCGGGAGGGGCGAGCAGTACTTC. Protein: CATSLTSGRGEQYF.